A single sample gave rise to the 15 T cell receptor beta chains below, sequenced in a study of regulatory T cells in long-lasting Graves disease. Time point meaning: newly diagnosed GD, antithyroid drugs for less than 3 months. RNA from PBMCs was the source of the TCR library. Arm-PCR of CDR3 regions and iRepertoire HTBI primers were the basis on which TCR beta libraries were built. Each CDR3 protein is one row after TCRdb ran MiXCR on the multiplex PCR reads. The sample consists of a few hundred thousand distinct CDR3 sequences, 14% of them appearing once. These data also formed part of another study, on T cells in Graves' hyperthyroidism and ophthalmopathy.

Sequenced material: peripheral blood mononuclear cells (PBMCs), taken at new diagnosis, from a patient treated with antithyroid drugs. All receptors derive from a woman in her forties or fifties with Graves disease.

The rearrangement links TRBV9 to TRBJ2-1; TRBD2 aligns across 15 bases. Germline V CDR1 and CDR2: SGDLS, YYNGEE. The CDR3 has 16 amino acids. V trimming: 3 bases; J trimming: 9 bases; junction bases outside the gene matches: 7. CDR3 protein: CASSGRTSGRGGEQFF. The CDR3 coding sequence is TGTGCCAGCAGCGGACGGACTAGCGGGAGGGGTGGTGAGCAGTTCTTC.

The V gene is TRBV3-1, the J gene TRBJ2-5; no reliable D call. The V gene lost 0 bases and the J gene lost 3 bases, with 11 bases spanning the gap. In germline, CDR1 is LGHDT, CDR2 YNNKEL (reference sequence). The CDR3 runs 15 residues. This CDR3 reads CASSQDVTHEETQYF. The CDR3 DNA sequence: TGTGCCAGCAGCCAAGATGTAACACATGAAGAGACCCAGTACTTC.

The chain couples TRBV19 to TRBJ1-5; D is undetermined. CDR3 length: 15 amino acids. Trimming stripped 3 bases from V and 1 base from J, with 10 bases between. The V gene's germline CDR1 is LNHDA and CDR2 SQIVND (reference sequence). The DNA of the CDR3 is TGTGCCAGTAGTATTCTAGCGGACAGCAATCAGCCCCAGCATTTT. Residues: CASSILADSNQPQHF.

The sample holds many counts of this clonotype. The CDR3 spells CASRRQEGFSYEQYF. In DNA, the CDR3 is TGTGCCAGCAGAAGACAGGAGGGGTTCTCCTACGAGCAGTACTTC. This rearrangement joins TRBV27 to TRBJ2-7, with D perhaps assigned TRBD1 or TRBD2 (6 bases each). With 6 bases removed from V and 0 bases from J, the gap between germline ends came to 15 bases. Per germline, CDR1 MNHEY and CDR2 SMNVEV (reference sequence). This CDR3 is 15 amino acids long.

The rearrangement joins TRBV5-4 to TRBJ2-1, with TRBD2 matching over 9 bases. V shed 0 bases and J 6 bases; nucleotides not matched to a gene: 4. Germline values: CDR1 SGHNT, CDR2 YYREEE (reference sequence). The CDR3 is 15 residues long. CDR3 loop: CASSLVAGGSNEQFF. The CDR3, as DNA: TGTGCCAGCAGCTTGGTTGCGGGAGGGTCCAATGAGCAGTTCTTC.

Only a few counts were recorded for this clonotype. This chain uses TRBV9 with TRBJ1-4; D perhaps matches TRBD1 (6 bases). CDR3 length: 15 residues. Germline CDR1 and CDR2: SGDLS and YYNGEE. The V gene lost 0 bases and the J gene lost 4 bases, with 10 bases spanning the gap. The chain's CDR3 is CASSVGGGGNEKLFF. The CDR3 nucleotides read TGTGCCAGCAGCGTAGGTGGGGGCGGTAATGAAAAACTGTTTTTT.

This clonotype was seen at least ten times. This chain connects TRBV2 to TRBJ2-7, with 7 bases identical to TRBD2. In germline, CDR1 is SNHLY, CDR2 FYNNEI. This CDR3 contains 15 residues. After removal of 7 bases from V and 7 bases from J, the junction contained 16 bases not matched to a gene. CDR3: CASTAGRAGAEEQYF. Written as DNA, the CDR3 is TGTGCCAGCACCGCCGGTCGCGCGGGAGCGGAAGAGCAGTACTTC.

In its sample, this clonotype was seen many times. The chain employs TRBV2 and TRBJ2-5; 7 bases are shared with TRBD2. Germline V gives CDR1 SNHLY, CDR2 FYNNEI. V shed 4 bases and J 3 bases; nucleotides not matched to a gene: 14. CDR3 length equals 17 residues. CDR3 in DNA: TGTGCCAGCAGTGGTTATAGCGGGCAAACCGCAAAAGAGACCCAGTACTTC. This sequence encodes CASSGYSGQTAKETQYF.

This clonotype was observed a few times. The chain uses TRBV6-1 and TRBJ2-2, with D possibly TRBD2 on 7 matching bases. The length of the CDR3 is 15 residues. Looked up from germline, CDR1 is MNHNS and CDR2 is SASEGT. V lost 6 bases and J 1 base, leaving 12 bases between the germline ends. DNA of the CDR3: TGTGCCAGCAGAGCGGGGACAAGGAACACCGGGGAGCTGTTTTTT. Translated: CASRAGTRNTGELFF.

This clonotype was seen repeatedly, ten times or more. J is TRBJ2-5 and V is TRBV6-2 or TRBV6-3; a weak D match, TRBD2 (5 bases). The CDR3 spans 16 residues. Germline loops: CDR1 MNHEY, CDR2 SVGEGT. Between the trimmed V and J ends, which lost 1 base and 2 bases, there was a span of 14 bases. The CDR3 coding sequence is TGTGCCAGCAGTTACTACGGCGGGCAATTACAAGAGACCCAGTACTTC. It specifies CASSYYGGQLQETQYF.

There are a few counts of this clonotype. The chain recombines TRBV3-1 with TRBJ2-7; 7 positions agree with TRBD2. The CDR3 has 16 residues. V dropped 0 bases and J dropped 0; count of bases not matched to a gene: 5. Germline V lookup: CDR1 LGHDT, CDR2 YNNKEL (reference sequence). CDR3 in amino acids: CASSQDYGGSSYEQYF. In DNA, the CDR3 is TGTGCCAGCAGCCAAGATTACGGCGGGAGCTCCTACGAGCAGTACTTC.

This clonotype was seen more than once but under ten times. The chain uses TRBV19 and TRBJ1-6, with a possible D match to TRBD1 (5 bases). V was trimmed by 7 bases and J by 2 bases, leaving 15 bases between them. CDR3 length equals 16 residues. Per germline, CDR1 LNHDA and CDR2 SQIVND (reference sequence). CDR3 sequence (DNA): TGTGCCAGTATCGACAGACGGGGGACCTATAATTCACCCCTCCACTTT. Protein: CASIDRRGTYNSPLHF.

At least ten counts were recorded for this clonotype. The DNA of the CDR3 is TGCGCCAGCAGCTTGACGCGGACTGAAGCTTTCTTT. Encoded protein: CASSLTRTEAFF. The chain employs TRBV5-1 and TRBJ1-1; no clear D. The germline V gene has CDR1 SGHRS and CDR2 YFSETQ. This CDR3 spans 12 amino acids. V lost 1 base and J lost 5, with 6 bases in between.

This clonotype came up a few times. This CDR3 is CASSLSRTGGTDTQYF. The CDR3 DNA reads TGTGCCAGCAGCTTAAGTCGGACAGGGGGCACAGATACGCAGTATTTT. This chain links TRBV7-6 with TRBJ2-3; 9 bases match TRBD1. This CDR3 spans 16 amino acids. Germline V lookup: CDR1 SGHVS, CDR2 FNYEAQ. V lost 2 bases and J lost 1; bases outside the gene matches: 4.

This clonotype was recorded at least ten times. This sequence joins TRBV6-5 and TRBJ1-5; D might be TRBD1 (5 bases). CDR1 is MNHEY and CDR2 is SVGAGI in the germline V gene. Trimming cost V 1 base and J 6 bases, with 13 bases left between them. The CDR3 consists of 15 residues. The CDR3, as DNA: TGTGCCAGCAGTTACTGGGGGGAGACCGGTCAGCCCCAGCATTTT. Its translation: CASSYWGETGQPQHF.